The clone carrying this T cell receptor beta chain occurred many times. At one end, the junction sequence differs from germline, possibly due to a read error. These data come from a study of regulatory T cells in long-lasting Graves disease. Time point here: newly diagnosed GD, antithyroid drugs for less than 3 months. Preparation of the TCR library used RNA extracted from PBMCs. Germline lookup yields CDR1 WSHSY and CDR2 SAAADI. This CDR3 spans 16 amino acids. Library construction for TCR beta used iRepertoire HTBI primers and Arm-PCR of CDR3 regions. Per the authors' pipeline: Throughout the samples, researchers identified roughly 57 TRBV and 13 to 15 TRBJ segments. TCRdb ran MiXCR on the multiplex PCR reads and lists one entry per CDR3 protein. The V and J calls follow TCRdb's processing rather than the paper's. The sample has 400,000 to 500,000 distinct CDR3 sequences, 16% seen once. The same data also contributed to another study, on T cells in Graves' hyperthyroidism and ophthalmopathy. Per that paper: Reasons for excluding patients were uncontrolled infection, other autoimmune disease, pregnancy or lactation.

This clonotype was obtained from a young woman with Graves disease. V gene TRBV10-2 combines with J gene TRBJ2-7, with D perhaps TRBD1 or TRBD2 (5 bases each). Sequencing was performed on peripheral blood mononuclear cells (PBMCs), taken at new diagnosis, from a patient treated with antithyroid drugs. This chain's CDR3 is CASSLFITGTRNEQYF. The CDR3 DNA reads as TGTGCCAGCAGTTTATTCATCACCGGGACGCGGAACGAGCAGTACTTC.